Shown below are 27 T cell receptor beta chains from a single sample sequenced in a study of tissue T cells after allogeneic stem cell transplantation. Time point: mouse harvest day 7 after allogeneic transplant. Tail vein injection delivered 10^7 T-cell-depleted bone marrow cells and 10^6 splenic CD5+ T cells. The assay was immunoSEQ multiplex PCR, and TCRdb's table has in-frame clones only and misses some. This sample has approximately 6,600 clones; less than 55% occur once, and the top ten carry more than 6%. Sequenced: lymph node tissue. These receptors all stem from a female BALB/c mouse given C57BL/6 T cells with graft-versus-host disease after an allogeneic hematopoietic cell transplant.

This clone appeared a few times. Gene names follow the mouse nomenclature. The read is 1 residue too short to cover the CDR3 end, so that end is filled in from the germline J gene. The rearrangement joins TRBV26 to TRBJ1-3; a possible D gene is TRBD1 (5 bases). The CDR3 has 14 residues. Germline V gene lookup returns CDR1 KGHPV and CDR2 FQNQEV (reference sequence). The ends were cut back, 5 bases at V and 0 bases at J, with 8 bases in the middle. CDR3 amino acids: CASSLQDSGNTLYF. The CDR3 DNA, read in part, is TGTGCCAGCAGTTTACAGGATTCTGGAAATACGCTCTAT.

To note about this clone: The gene symbols are mouse symbols. The missing CDR3 end, 1 residue past where the read stops, is filled in from the germline J gene. The chain combines TRBV26 with TRBJ1-3; D not resolved. The CDR3 spans 14 residues. Germline-derived CDR1 and CDR2 are KGHPV and FQNQEV (reference sequence). The ends were cut back, 2 bases at V and 3 bases at J, with 8 bases in the middle. CDR3 residues: CASSLGGGGNTLYF. CDR3 bases read: TGTGCCAGCAGTCTGGGAGGAGGTGGAAATACGCTCTAT.

About this clone itself: The listed genes are named as in mouse. The CDR3 is cut off 1 residue early in the read; its end comes from the germline J gene. This chain uses TRBV19 with TRBJ2-5; TRBD2 aligns across 8 bases. The V segment lost 2 bases and the J segment 2 bases; nucleotides outside the gene matches: 1. Germline V gives CDR1 FNHDT, CDR2 SITEND (reference sequence). The CDR3 sequence is 14 residues long. The covered CDR3 bases are TGTGCCAGCAGTATCTGGGGGGCCCAAGACACCCAGTAC. This gives the protein CASSIWGAQDTQY. In full, the CDR3 is CASSIWGAQDTQYF.

A word on this clone: Genes here carry mouse names. The part of the CDR3 DNA that was read is TGTGCCAGCAGAGGGACTGGGGGAGGCGGGCAGCTCTAC. It specifies CASRGTGGGGQLY. The CDR3 reads in full as CASRGTGGGGQLYF. The chain is built from TRBV15 and TRBJ2-2, with 11 bases aligning to TRBD2. Sequencing ends 1 residue short of the CDR3 end; the germline J gene provides the rest. Germline-derived CDR1 and CDR2 are SGHND and FRSKSL. CDR3 length: 14 amino acids. The trim removed 6 bases at V and 7 bases at J, leaving 4 bases unmatched.

This clone was observed a few times. Here the gene names and germline are mouse. The read ends 1 residue before the CDR3 terminus; that terminus is restored from the germline J gene. V is TRBV1 and J is TRBJ2-7; 8 positions match TRBD1. In germline, CDR1 is NSQYPW, CDR2 LRSPGD (reference sequence). CDR3 length equals 15 residues. V lost 2 bases to trimming and J lost 0 bases; unmatched junction nucleotides: 3. The CDR3: CTCSARDRSSYEQYF. The sequenced CDR3 bases are TGCACCTGCAGTGCACGGGACAGGAGCTCCTATGAACAGTAC.

Of note for this clone: The listed genes are named as in mouse. The sequence runs out 1 residue before the end of the CDR3; the remainder is reconstructed from the germline J gene. Other DNA sequences within the sample encode an identical CDR3. The rearrangement uses TRBV12-2 and TRBJ1-2, with D uncertain. Trimming removed 4 bases at V and 4 bases at J, with 12 bases between. Germline CDR1 reads SGHLS; CDR2 reads HYDKME. This CDR3 has 13 residues. The DNA read from the CDR3 is TGTGCCAGCTCCCTCGAAGGGATCTCCGACTACACC. Translated, it gives CASSLEGISDYT. In full, the CDR3 reads CASSLEGISDYTF.

Notes on this clone: Each gene name is a mouse one. The DNA read from the CDR3 is TGTGCAAGCAGCCCACCTTCCTATGAACAGTAC. Translated, it gives CASSPPSYEQY. The complete CDR3 reads CASSPPSYEQYF. The rearrangement joins TRBV16 to TRBJ2-7; D is ambiguous. The CDR3 end falls 1 residue outside the read, so it is completed with the germline J gene. Looked up from germline, CDR1 is SGHSA and CDR2 is FRNQAP. This CDR3 contains 12 residues. With 5 bases removed from V and 1 base from J, the gap between germline ends came to 6 bases.

On this clone itself: Germline and genes here are mouse. The DNA ends 1 residue before the CDR3 does, and the rest of the CDR3 is filled in from the germline J gene. The chain uses TRBV26 and TRBJ2-3; 8 positions agree with TRBD1. The germline V gene has CDR1 KGHPV and CDR2 FQNQEV (reference sequence). The junction had 5 bases not matched to a gene; V was cut back by 4 bases and J by 8 bases. This CDR3 contains 13 residues. CDR3 loop: CASSPGTGPTLYF. The sequenced part of the CDR3 DNA is TGTGCCAGCAGTCCCGGGACAGGCCCAACGCTGTAT.

This clone was seen more than once but under ten times. The gene symbols are mouse symbols. From the germline J gene comes the end of the CDR3, since the read stops 1 residue before it. This rearrangement joins TRBV26 to TRBJ1-4; 7 bases align to TRBD1. Germline CDR1 and CDR2: KGHPV and FQNQEV (reference sequence). The CDR3 extends over 14 amino acids. Unmatched junction bases numbered 5, after V lost 7 bases and J lost 3 bases. The part of the CDR3 DNA that was read is TGTGCCAGCACTCCGACAGGGACCAACGAAAGATTATTT. Its translation: CASTPTGTNERLF. The full CDR3 protein reads CASTPTGTNERLFF.

Comments on this clone: Germline and genes here are mouse. The read falls 1 residue short of the CDR3 end, and the missing part is taken from the germline J gene. The genes are TRBV26 and TRBJ1-4; D not certain. Trimming pared 3 bases from V and 0 bases from J, leaving 5 bases between. CDR1 KGHPV and CDR2 FQNQEV come from the germline V gene (reference sequence). The CDR3 sequence is 14 residues long. The CDR3 reads CASSLGFSNERLFF. The DNA read from the CDR3 is TGTGCCAGCAGTCTCGGGTTTTCCAACGAAAGATTATTT.

To note about this clone: Genes and germline are mouse. The CDR3 extends 1 residue past the end of the read, so its final part is completed from the germline J gene. The rearrangement uses TRBV14 and TRBJ2-7; D may be TRBD1 (6 bases). The CDR3 spans 14 residues. V was cut by 4 bases and J by 4 bases, with 15 bases left in between. The V gene's germline CDR1 is SGHDT and CDR2 FRDEAV. The CDR3 sequence: CASSRPGHFYEQYF. CDR3 bases read: TGTGCCAGCAGTCGACCGGGACATTTTTATGAACAGTAC.

This clone appeared once. The listed genes are named as in mouse. Read data end 1 residue before the CDR3 end; the end is taken from the germline J gene. This chain uses TRBV24 with TRBJ1-2; TRBD1 might be the D (5 bases). The CDR3 is 15 residues long. V was trimmed by 1 base and J by 0 bases, leaving 9 bases between them. CDR1 and CDR2 (germline): KGHTA, FRNEEI. Partial CDR3 DNA: TGTGCCAGCAGTCTGTGGGGGGGGGCAAACTCCGACTACACC. It encodes CASSLWGGANSDYT. The complete CDR3 sequence is CASSLWGGANSDYTF.

This clone counts as medium-sized. All gene names here are mouse names. The CDR3 reads CASSPQGVQDTQYF. The DNA read from the CDR3 is TGTGCCAGCAGCCCACAGGGGGTCCAAGACACCCAGTAC. V gene TRBV5 combines with J gene TRBJ2-5, with 8 bases lining up with TRBD1. The sequenced fragment ends 1 residue before the CDR3 boundary, so the rest is inferred from the germline J gene. Germline V lookup: CDR1 LGHNA, CDR2 YNLKQL (reference sequence). After removal of 4 bases from V and 2 bases from J, the junction contained 2 bases not matched to a gene. The CDR3 consists of 14 residues.

Comments on this clone: Gene names refer to mouse genes. The read ends 1 residue early relative to the CDR3; the germline J gene fills the gap. V usage is TRBV12-1 and J usage is TRBJ1-3; D may be TRBD1 (6 bases). Trimming pared 0 bases from V and 2 bases from J, leaving 10 bases between. In germline, CDR1 is SGHSN, CDR2 HYEKVE. This CDR3 is 15 amino acids long. The CDR3 loop is CASSLVYRAGNTLYF. Incomplete CDR3 DNA: TGTGCCAGCTCTCTCGTATACAGGGCTGGAAATACGCTCTAT.

Of note for this clone: Here the gene names and germline are mouse. The CDR3 end is not reached by the read, which stops 1 residue before it; the germline J gene fills it in. The chain uses TRBV23 and TRBJ2-1; the listed D gene, TRBD2, was not tested against the DNA. Germline V gene lookup returns CDR1 KGHTA and CDR2 FQNQQP. CDR3 size: 14 residues. The chain's CDR3 is CSSSQLGGYAEQFF. CDR3 bases read: TGCTCCAGCAGTCAACTGGGGGGCTATGCTGAGCAGTTC.

Concerning this clone itself: The listed genes are named as in mouse. Coverage ceases 1 residue before the CDR3 finishes, and the germline J gene fills in the end. The genes are TRBV26 and TRBJ2-5; either TRBD1 or TRBD2 may supply D (5 bases each). V lost 1 base and J 4 bases, leaving 6 bases between the germline ends. CDR3 length equals 13 residues. Looked up from germline, CDR1 is KGHPV and CDR2 is FQNQEV (reference sequence). Incomplete CDR3 DNA: TGTGCCAGCAGTCTGTGGGGGAAAGACACCCAGTAC. Translated: CASSLWGKDTQY. The entire CDR3 is CASSLWGKDTQYF.

Regarding this clone: Gene names and germline match the mouse. Sequencing ends 1 residue short of the CDR3 end; the germline J gene provides the rest. This sequence joins TRBV3 and TRBJ1-3; D not resolved. CDR1 is SNHLY, CDR2 FYNGKV, per germline (reference sequence). The CDR3 runs to 14 residues. Trimming removed 5 bases at V and 0 bases at J, with 8 bases between. CDR3 DNA, as far as it was read: TGTGCCAGCAGCCCAACAGCTTCTGGAAATACGCTCTAT. As protein: CASSPTASGNTLY. The complete CDR3 protein is CASSPTASGNTLYF. The variable domain in full, completed from reference TRBV3 and TRBJ1-3, reads GPKVLQIPSHQIIDMGQMVTLNCDPVSNHLYFYWYKQILGQQMEFLVNFYNGKVMEKSKLFKDQFSVERPDGSYFTLKIQPTALEDSAVYFCASSPTASGNTLYFGEGSRLIVV.

In the case of this clone: Mouse gene names and germline throughout. The CDR3 is cut off 1 residue early in the read; its end comes from the germline J gene. V gene TRBV26 combines with J gene TRBJ1-4, with TRBD1 matching 8 bases. The CDR3 runs to 16 residues. Germline CDR1 and CDR2: KGHPV and FQNQEV (reference sequence). After removal of 0 bases from V and 6 bases from J, the junction contained 6 bases not matched to a gene. Partial CDR3 DNA: TGTGCCAGCAGTCTGTCGAATGGACAGGGACACGAAAGATTATTT. It translates to CASSLSNGQGHERLF. The CDR3, in full, reads CASSLSNGQGHERLFF. Complete variable domain (other parts from reference TRBV26 and TRBJ1-4): NSKVIQTPRYLVKGQGQKAKMRCIPEKGHPVVFWYQQNKNNEFKFLINFQNQEVLQQIDMTEKRFSAECPSNSPCSLEIQSSEAGDSALYLCASSLSNGQGHERLFFGHGTKLSVL.

With regard to this clone: The gene names given are mouse names. The read gets to within 1 residue of the CDR3 end, and the germline J gene fills in the rest. This chain connects TRBV5 to TRBJ2-3; D is undetermined. Germline CDR1 and CDR2: LGHNA and YNLKQL (reference sequence). Trimming removed 3 bases from V and 0 bases from J, with 10 bases in between. This CDR3 contains 15 residues. Partial CDR3 DNA: TGTGCCAGCAGCCAGGAGACAACTAGTGCAGAAACGCTGTAT. Protein: CASSQETTSAETLY. In full, the CDR3 reads CASSQETTSAETLYF.

Notes on this clone: The genes are named according to mouse. The CDR3 end lies 1 residue beyond the end of the read and is filled in from the germline J gene. The rearrangement uses TRBV3 and TRBJ1-4; D not certain. The germline V gene encodes CDR1 SNHLY and CDR2 FYNGKV (reference sequence). Trimming pared 1 base from V and 0 bases from J, leaving 6 bases between. This CDR3 is built from 15 residues. The covered CDR3 bases are TGTGCCAGCAGCTTAGGTATAATTTCCAACGAAAGATTATTT. Its protein is CASSLGIISNERLF. From start to end, the CDR3 is CASSLGIISNERLFF.

As for this clone: Gene names are mouse gene names. Partial CDR3 DNA: TGTGCCAGCGGGGACTGGGGGGACACCGGGCAGCTCTAC. Encoded protein: CASGDWGDTGQLY. The entire CDR3 reads CASGDWGDTGQLYF. The V call is TRBV13-3, the J call TRBJ2-2, with 12 bases that match TRBD2. The CDR3 goes on 1 residue after the read ends, and that part is filled in from the germline J gene. Trimming took 7 bases from V and 3 from J; bases not matched to a gene: 1. The CDR3 is 14 amino acids. Germline V lookup: CDR1 NNHDY, CDR2 SYVADS.

Worth noting for this clone: Gene names refer to mouse genes. The read is 1 residue too short to cover the CDR3 end, so that end is filled in from the germline J gene. This chain uses TRBV12-2 with TRBJ2-4; D call uncertain. The length of the CDR3 is 12 residues. V lost 4 bases to trimming and J lost 3 bases, with 7 bases between them. Germline V lookup: CDR1 SGHLS, CDR2 HYDKME. Partial CDR3 DNA: TGTGCCAGCTCATCTCTACAAAACACCTTGTAC. This gives the protein CASSSLQNTLY. The entire CDR3 protein reads CASSSLQNTLYF.

Turning to this clone: Gene labels here are mouse ones. The read is 1 residue too short to cover the CDR3 end, so that end is filled in from the germline J gene. V and J are TRBV26 and TRBJ2-3; 10 bases line up with TRBD1. The CDR3 contains 13 residues. Looked up from germline, CDR1 is KGHPV and CDR2 is FQNQEV (reference sequence). V shed 10 bases, J shed 3 bases, and the junction held 4 bases outside the gene matches. Partial CDR3 DNA: TGTGCCACTTCGGGACAGGGGGCAGAAACGCTGTAT. Protein product: CATSGQGAETLY. In full, the CDR3 reads CATSGQGAETLYF. Combining the CDR3 with reference TRBV26 and TRBJ2-3 gives the whole variable domain NSKVIQTPRYLVKGQGQKAKMRCIPEKGHPVVFWYQQNKNNEFKFLINFQNQEVLQQIDMTEKRFSAECPSNSPCSLEIQSSEAGDSALYLCATSGQGAETLYFGSGTRLTVL.

Concerning this clone itself: Each gene name is a mouse one. With the read ending 1 residue before the CDR3 end, the germline J gene is used to fill in that end. This sequence joins TRBV12-2 and TRBJ2-3; 12 bases match TRBD2. The CDR3 consists of 17 residues. CDR1 and CDR2 from the germline V gene are SGHLS and HYDKME. V lost 2 bases and J lost 1; bases outside the gene matches: 6. Partial CDR3 DNA: TGTGCCAGCTCTCCCGACTGGGGGGGCGCGGGTGCAGAAACGCTGTAT. Translated, it gives CASSPDWGGAGAETLY. The whole CDR3 region reads CASSPDWGGAGAETLYF. The full variable domain, completed using reference TRBV12-2 and TRBJ2-3, is NSGVVQSPRYIIKGKGERSILKCIPISGHLSVAWYQQTQGQELKFFIQHYDKMERDKGNLPSRFSVQQFDDYHSEMNMSALELEDSAVYFCASSPDWGGAGAETLYFGSGTRLTVL.

As for this clone: Gene names refer to mouse genes. The CDR3 bases that were read are TGTGCCAGCAGTCTGTCGGGGACAGCCTATAATTCGCCCCTCTAC. This sequence encodes CASSLSGTAYNSPLY. The CDR3 reads in full as CASSLSGTAYNSPLYF. The J gene is TRBJ1-6, the V gene TRBV26, with TRBD1 matching 7 bases. The CDR3 end lies 1 residue beyond the end of the read and is filled in from the germline J gene. TRBJ1-6 is treated as an ORF (open reading frame) with a function not yet certain. After removal of 0 bases from V and 2 bases from J, the junction contained 1 base not matched to a gene. There are 16 residues in the CDR3. From germline, CDR1 is KGHPV and CDR2 FQNQEV (reference sequence).

About this clone itself: Gene labels here are mouse ones. The read ends 1 residue before the CDR3 terminus; that terminus is restored from the germline J gene. This rearrangement joins TRBV26 to TRBJ1-4; D is ambiguous. Per germline, CDR1 KGHPV and CDR2 FQNQEV (reference sequence). This CDR3 contains 13 residues. The V end lost 3 bases, the J end lost 1 base, and 3 bases lay between the germline ends. CDR3 DNA (partial): TGTGCCAGCAGTCTATATTCCAACGAAAGATTATTT. This translates into CASSLYSNERLF. In full, the CDR3 is CASSLYSNERLFF.

Concerning this clone: Gene labels here are mouse ones. The CDR3 is cut off 1 residue early in the read; its end comes from the germline J gene. V is TRBV26 and J is TRBJ2-7; 7 bases fit TRBD1. CDR1 KGHPV and CDR2 FQNQEV come from the germline V gene (reference sequence). J lost 0 bases, V lost 0 bases, and 2 bases had no gene match. CDR3 size: 15 residues. CDR3 DNA, as far as it was read: TGTGCCAGCAGTCTGTCTCCAGGGGGCTCCTATGAACAGTAC. Translated: CASSLSPGGSYEQY. The whole CDR3 protein reads CASSLSPGGSYEQYF.